This entry features one T cell receptor beta chain sequence. Germline CDR1 MGHDK, CDR2 SYGVNS. The CDR3 spans 15 residues. Trimming shortened V by 7 bases and J by 0 bases, and 10 bases separated the two germline ends. The data are from a study of patients and donors after allogeneic stem cell transplantation. TCRdb used MiXCR to reprocess the RT-PCR reads, holding one entry per CDR3 protein. The sample yields about 960,000 distinct CDR3 sequences, over 15% seen once. The sequencing sample was made of blood, either unsorted or a sorted T cell fraction (not recorded which). This chain joins TRBV25-1 and TRBJ2-6; tentative D call: TRBD1 (5 bases). The clonotype originates from a human donor who was either an allogeneic HSCT recipient or a stem cell or donor lymphocyte infusion donor (not recorded which). It is not recorded whose cells these are; they may come from a transplant donor. The CDR3 sequence: CASIGHRSGANVLTF. The CDR3 DNA follows: TGTGCCAGCATCGGACACCGCTCTGGGGCCAACGTCCTGACTTTC.